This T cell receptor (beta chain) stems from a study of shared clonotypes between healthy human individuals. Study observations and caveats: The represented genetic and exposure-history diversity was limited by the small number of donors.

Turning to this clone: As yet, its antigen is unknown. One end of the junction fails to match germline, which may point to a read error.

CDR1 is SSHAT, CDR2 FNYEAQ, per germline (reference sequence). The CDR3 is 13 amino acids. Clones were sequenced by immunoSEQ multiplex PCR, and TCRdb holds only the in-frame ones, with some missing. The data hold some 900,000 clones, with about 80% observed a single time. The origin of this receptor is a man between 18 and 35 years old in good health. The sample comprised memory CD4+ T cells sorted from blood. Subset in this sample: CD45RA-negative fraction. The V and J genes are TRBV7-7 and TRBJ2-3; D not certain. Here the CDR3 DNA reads TGTGCTAGCAGCTTCGCCCGGACAGATACGCAGTATTTT. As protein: CASSFARTDTQYF.